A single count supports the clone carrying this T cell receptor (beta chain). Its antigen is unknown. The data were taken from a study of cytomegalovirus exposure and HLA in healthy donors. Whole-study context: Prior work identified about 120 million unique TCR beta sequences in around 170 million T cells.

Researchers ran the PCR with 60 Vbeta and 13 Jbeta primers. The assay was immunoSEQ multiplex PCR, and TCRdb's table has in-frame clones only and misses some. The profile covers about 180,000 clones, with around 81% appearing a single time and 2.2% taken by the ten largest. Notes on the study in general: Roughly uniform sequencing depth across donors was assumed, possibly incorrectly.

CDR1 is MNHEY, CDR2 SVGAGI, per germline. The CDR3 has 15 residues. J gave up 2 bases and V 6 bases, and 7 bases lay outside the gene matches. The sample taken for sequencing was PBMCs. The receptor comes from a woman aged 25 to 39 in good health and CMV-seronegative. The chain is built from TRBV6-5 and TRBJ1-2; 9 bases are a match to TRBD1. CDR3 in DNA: TGTGCCAGCAGGGGAACCGGGACAGGGAACTATGGCTACACCTTC. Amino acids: CASRGTGTGNYGYTF.